This T cell receptor beta chain was recovered during a study of CD8+ T cells in alopecia areata. In the study overall: Tofacitinib ran for 6 to 18 months before 6 months off drug. The study's findings and limits: Sequences from scalp samples also cover resident alphabeta T cells of normal skin.

CDR1 and CDR2 (germline): ENHRY, SYGVKD. The CDR3 length is 13 residues. V lost 7 bases and J 2 bases, leaving 11 bases between the germline ends. The sequencing template was cDNA reverse transcribed from extracted RNA. The assay was immunoSEQ multiplex PCR, and TCRdb's table has in-frame clones only and misses some. This sample has a few hundred thousand clones, with less than 80% found just once. The study team obtained lesional scalp punch biopsies and peripheral blood from alopecia areata patients. Notes on this clone: No antigen is known for it.

Source: CD4+ T cells sorted from blood, taken at week 0. V gene TRBV10-3 combines with J gene TRBJ2-5, with a possible D match to TRBD2 (7 bases). The source is a human donor with alopecia areata. The CDR3 nucleotides are TGTGCCATCAAAGGGGGGGGTCAAGAGACCCAGTACTTC. Translation gives CAIKGGGQETQYF.